Reported below is one T cell receptor (beta chain). Sequencing used immunoSEQ multiplex PCR; TCRdb keeps in-frame clones, though not all of them. The sample has hundreds of thousands of clones; over 75% are singletons. Treatment meaning: roughly 20 received Ad26.COV2.S at low or high dose, single or two shots; five or six received placebo; per-sample allocation not given. Samples analyzed were those drawn on day 63 after the first vaccine or placebo injection. Recruitment in Boston yielded a donor of adult age, 18-55 years. These data belong to a study of Ad26.COV2.S vaccination and SARS-CoV-2 variants. This receptor was identified in a person aged 18-65 years who received the Ad26.COV2.S COVID-19 vaccine or a placebo. Specimen: peripheral blood, collected in a trial of Ad26.COV2.S vaccine versus placebo.

Here the CDR3 reads CASRSGISYNEQFF. CDR3 in DNA: TGTGCCAGCAGATCAGGTATTTCCTACAATGAGCAGTTCTTC. The rearrangement uses TRBV2 and TRBJ2-1; D gene unclear. The CDR3 has 14 residues. In germline, CDR1 is SNHLY, CDR2 FYNNEI. Trimming stripped 6 bases from V and 1 base from J, with 10 bases between.